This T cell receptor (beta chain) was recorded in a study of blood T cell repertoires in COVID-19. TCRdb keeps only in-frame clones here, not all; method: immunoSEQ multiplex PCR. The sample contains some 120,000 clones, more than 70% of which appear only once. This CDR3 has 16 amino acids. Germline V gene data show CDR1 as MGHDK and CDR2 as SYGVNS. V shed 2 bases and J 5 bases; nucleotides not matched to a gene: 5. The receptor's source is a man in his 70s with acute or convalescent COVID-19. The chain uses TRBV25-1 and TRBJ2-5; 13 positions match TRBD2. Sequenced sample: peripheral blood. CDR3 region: CASSEPGLAGLETQYF. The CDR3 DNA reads TGTGCCAGCAGTGAACCGGGACTAGCGGGGTTGGAGACCCAGTACTTC. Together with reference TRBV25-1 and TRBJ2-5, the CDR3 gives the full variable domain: EADIYQTPRYLVIGTGKKITLECSQTMGHDKMYWYQQDPGMELHLIHYSYGVNSTEKGDLSSESTVSRIRTEHFPLTLESARPSHTSQYLCASSEPGLAGLETQYFGPGTRLLVL.